A selection of T cell receptor beta chains follows, all from one sample in a study of cytomegalovirus exposure and HLA in healthy donors. The method was immunoSEQ multiplex PCR; TCRdb's version includes in-frame clones alone and lacks a portion of them. The sample lists around 150,000 clones, around three quarters occurring once. Sequenced: PBMCs. These receptors were obtained from a man aged 50-60 years in good health and CMV-seropositive. CDR3s include the opening cysteine and the closing phenylalanine or tryptophan.

J: TRBJ1-3
V: TRBV19
CDR3: CASSIKGPGTDGNTIYF

J: TRBJ1-1
V: TRBV5-6
CDR3: CASSRTGMTFF

J: TRBJ1-6
V: TRBV30
CDR3: CAWSEGTYVDSPLHF

J: TRBJ2-5
V: TRBV10-3
CDR3: CAISEVASQETQYF

J: TRBJ2-5
V: TRBV27
CDR3: CASSPLGSLQETQYF

J: TRBJ2-5
V: TRBV7-2
CDR3: CASSLQGWGRETQYF

J: TRBJ1-4
V: TRBV7-2
CDR3: CASSPSGGLGEKLFF

J: TRBJ1-4
V: TRBV6-4
CDR3: CASSEGTGAGEKLFF

J: TRBJ1-2
V: TRBV5-6
CDR3: CASSLDPSGGYTF

J: TRBJ2-5
V: TRBV9
CDR3: CASSVAPPEGQETQYF

J: TRBJ2-3
V: TRBV30
CDR3: CAWSTGTSTDTQYF

J: TRBJ2-1
V: TRBV27
CDR3: CASAFGGSYNEQFF

J: TRBJ1-6
V: TRBV7-8
CDR3: CASSLEGTANSPLHF

J: TRBJ2-1
V: TRBV10-3
CDR3: CAISVAGGGNEQFF

J: TRBJ2-2
V: TRBV18
CDR3: CASSLQGQTNTGELFF

J: TRBJ2-3
V: TRBV6-4
CDR3: CASSDSSGGTDTQYF

J: TRBJ2-7
V: TRBV5-1
CDR3: CASSLASQGPSSYEQYF

J: TRBJ1-1
V: TRBV27
CDR3: CASSRTGPNTEAFF

J: TRBJ1-3
V: TRBV18
CDR3: CASSLGQRSSNTIYF

J: TRBJ2-3
V: TRBV2
CDR3: CASSVGDRGTDTQYF

J: TRBJ1-4
V: TRBV4-3
CDR3: CASSQAVAPNEKLFF

J: TRBJ2-1
V: TRBV9
CDR3: CASSTGVEQFF

J: TRBJ1-2
V: TRBV5-1
CDR3: CASGPDRASYGYTF

J: TRBJ2-2
V: TRBV11-3
CDR3: CASSLLHWDSDGELFF

J: TRBJ2-7
V: TRBV6-5
CDR3: CATRLGNYYEQYF

J: TRBJ1-2
V: TRBV14
CDR3: CASSQEWQGPGYTF

J: TRBJ2-5
V: TRBV7-9
CDR3: CASSPRDSQYF

J: TRBJ2-1
V: TRBV27
CDR3: CASTKRLAGGGGNEQFF

J: TRBJ1-2
V: TRBV9
CDR3: CASSTGDSLRGYTF

J: TRBJ1-6
V: TRBV2
CDR3: CASSEAGGKNSPLHF

J: TRBJ1-2
V: TRBV4-3
CDR3: CASSPNRVNYGYTF

J: TRBJ1-5
V: TRBV9
CDR3: CASSVSGVSNQPQHF

J: TRBJ2-1
V: TRBV5-4
CDR3: CASSFPGGGGSSYNEQFF

J: TRBJ2-2
V: TRBV5-1
CDR3: CASSWAGTGGNGELFF

J: TRBJ2-1
V: TRBV7-2
CDR3: CASRSTYSSYNEQFF

J: TRBJ2-3
V: TRBV10-3
CDR3: CAISDNGGPTDTQYF

J: TRBJ1-2
V: TRBV7-9
CDR3: CASSLEGQRSNYGYTF

J: TRBJ2-3
V: TRBV15
CDR3: CATSSRLAGTDTQYF

J: TRBJ1-6
V: TRBV30
CDR3: CAWSVSNSPLHF

J: TRBJ1-2
V: TRBV29-1
CDR3: CSVGQATNYGYTF

J: TRBJ2-5
V: TRBV25-1
CDR3: CASSSWERGGAQETQYF

J: TRBJ2-5
V: TRBV6-5
CDR3: CASSQSGGELKTQYF

J: TRBJ1-6
V: TRBV7-2
CDR3: CASSSGQSRSPLHF

J: TRBJ1-3
V: TRBV5-1
CDR3: CASSSLGGGGNTIYF

J: TRBJ2-7
V: TRBV4-3
CDR3: CASSQDRQSYEQYF

J: TRBJ1-1
V: TRBV29-1
CDR3: CSVEDGSTGNTEAFF

J: TRBJ1-1
V: TRBV5-8
CDR3: CASSLPGTGAKGAFF

J: TRBJ1-2
V: TRBV5-6
CDR3: CASSLGTGSGSRGYTF

J: TRBJ2-7
V: TRBV25-1
CDR3: CASRGRQGGFSEQYF

J: TRBJ1-2
V: TRBV5-1
CDR3: CASSLSDRGRGYTF